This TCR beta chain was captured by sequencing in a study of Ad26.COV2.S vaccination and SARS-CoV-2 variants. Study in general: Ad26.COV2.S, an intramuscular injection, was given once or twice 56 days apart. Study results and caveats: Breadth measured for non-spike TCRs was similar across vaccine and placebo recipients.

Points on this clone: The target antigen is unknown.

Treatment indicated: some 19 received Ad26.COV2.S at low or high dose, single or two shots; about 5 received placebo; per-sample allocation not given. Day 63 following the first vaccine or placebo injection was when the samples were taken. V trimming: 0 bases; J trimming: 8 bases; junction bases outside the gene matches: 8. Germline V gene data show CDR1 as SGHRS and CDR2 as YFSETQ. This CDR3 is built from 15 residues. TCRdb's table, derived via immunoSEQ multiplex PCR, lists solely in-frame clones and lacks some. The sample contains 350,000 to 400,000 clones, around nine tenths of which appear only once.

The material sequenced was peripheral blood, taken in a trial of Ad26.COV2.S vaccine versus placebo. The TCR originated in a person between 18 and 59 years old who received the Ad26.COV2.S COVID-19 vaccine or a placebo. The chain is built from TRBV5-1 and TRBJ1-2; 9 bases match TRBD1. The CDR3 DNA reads TGCGCCAGCAGCTTGGGGACAGGGGTCGGGTCGGGCTACACCTTC. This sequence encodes CASSLGTGVGSGYTF.